This T cell receptor beta chain was retrieved from a study of blood T cell repertoires in COVID-19. In the study overall: Acute and convalescent COVID-19 samples came from the United States, Italy and Spain. The analysed material was cDNA or gDNA that came from T cells, B-cell-depleted T cells, or PBMCs.

Authors' data handling: Reference gene primers were amplified, and this amplification served to estimate nucleated cell counts. Sequenced by immunoSEQ multiplex PCR; TCRdb stores in-frame clones only, minus some. D and trimming were read from the DNA, whereas the V and J calls and clone size are those reported in that table. The sample consists of about 44,000 clones, 87% of them appearing once. CDR1 and CDR2 (germline): MDHEN, SYDVKM. V shed 4 bases and J 3 bases; nucleotides not matched to a gene: 11. This CDR3 has 17 amino acids. The clonotype originates from a woman at least 80 years old in a cohort sampled during active or convalescent COVID-19. Sequencing was performed on peripheral blood. J is TRBJ2-5 and V is TRBV28; 10 positions agree with TRBD1. CDR3 in amino acids: CASSSTMGDRGKETQYF. Here the CDR3 DNA reads TGTGCCAGCAGTTCAACAATGGGGGACAGGGGAAAAGAGACCCAGTACTTC.